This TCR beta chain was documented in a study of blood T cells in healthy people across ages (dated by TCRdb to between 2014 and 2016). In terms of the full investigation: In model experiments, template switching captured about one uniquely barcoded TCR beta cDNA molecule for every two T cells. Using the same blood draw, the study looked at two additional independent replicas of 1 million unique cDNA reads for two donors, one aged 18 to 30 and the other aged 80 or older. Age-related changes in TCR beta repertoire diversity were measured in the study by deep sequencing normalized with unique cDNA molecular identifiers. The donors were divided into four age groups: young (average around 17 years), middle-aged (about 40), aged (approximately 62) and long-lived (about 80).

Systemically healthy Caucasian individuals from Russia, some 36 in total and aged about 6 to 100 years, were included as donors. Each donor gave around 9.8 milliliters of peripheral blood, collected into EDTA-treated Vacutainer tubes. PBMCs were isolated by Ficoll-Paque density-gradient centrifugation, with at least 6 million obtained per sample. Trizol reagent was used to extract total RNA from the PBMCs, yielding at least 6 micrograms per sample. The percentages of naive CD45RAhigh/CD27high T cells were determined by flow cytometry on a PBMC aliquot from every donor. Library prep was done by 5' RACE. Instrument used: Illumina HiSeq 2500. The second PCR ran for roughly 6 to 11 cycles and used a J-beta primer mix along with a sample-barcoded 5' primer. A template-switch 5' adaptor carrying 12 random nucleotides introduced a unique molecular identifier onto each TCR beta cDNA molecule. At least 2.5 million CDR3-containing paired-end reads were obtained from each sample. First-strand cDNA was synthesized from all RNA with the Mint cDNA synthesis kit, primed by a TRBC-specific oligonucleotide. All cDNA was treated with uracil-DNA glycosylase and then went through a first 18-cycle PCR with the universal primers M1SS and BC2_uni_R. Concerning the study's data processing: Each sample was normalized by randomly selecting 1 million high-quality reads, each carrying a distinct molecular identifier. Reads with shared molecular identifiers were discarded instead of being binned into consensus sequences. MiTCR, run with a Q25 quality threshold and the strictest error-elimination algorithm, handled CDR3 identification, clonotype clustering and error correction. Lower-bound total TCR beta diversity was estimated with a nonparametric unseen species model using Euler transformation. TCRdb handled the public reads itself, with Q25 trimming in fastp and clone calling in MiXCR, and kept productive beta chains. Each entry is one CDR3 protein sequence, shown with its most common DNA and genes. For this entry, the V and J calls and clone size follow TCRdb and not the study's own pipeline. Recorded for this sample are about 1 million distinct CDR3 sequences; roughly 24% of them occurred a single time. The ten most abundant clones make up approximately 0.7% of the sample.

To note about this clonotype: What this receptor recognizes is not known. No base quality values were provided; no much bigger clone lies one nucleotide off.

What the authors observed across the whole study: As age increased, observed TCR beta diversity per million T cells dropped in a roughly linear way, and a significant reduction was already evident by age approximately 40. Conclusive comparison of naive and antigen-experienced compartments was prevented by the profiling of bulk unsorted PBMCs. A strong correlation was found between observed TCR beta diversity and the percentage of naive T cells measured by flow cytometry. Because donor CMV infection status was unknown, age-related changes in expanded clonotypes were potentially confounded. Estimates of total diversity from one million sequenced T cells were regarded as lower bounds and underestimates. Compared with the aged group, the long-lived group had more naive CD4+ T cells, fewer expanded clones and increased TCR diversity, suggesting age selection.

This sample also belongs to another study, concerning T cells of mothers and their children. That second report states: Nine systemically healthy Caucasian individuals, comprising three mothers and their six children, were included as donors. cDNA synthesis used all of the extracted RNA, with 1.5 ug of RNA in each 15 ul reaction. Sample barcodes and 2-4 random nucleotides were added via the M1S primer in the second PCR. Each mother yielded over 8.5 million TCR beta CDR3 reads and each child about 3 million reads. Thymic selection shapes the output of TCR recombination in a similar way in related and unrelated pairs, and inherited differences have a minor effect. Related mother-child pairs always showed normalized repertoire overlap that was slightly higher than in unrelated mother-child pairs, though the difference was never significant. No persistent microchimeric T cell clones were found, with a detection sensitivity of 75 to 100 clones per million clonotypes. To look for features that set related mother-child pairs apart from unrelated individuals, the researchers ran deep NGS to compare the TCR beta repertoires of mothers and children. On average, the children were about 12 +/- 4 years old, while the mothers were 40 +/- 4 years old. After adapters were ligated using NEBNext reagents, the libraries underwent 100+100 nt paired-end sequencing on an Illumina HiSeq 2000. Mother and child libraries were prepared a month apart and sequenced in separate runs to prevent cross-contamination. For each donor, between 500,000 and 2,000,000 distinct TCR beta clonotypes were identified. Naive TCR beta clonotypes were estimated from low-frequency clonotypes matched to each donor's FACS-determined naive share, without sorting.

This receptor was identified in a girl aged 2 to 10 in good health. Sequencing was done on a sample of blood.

The DNA reads TGCGCCAGCAGCTTCCCGGACAGGGGTTCCTACGAGCAGTACTTC. Its amino acids are CASSFPDRGSYEQYF. The chain links TRBV5-1 with TRBJ2-1, and 9 bases in between align with TRBD1. The end of the DNA is better explained by TRBJ2-7, so the J call may be wrong. CDR1 SGHRS and CDR2 YFSETQ were looked up in the germline V gene. The CDR3 starts with the cysteine, ends with the phenylalanine, and has 15 residues. The retained sequence is limited to the CDR3, 45 bases, with the frame set at the first base.